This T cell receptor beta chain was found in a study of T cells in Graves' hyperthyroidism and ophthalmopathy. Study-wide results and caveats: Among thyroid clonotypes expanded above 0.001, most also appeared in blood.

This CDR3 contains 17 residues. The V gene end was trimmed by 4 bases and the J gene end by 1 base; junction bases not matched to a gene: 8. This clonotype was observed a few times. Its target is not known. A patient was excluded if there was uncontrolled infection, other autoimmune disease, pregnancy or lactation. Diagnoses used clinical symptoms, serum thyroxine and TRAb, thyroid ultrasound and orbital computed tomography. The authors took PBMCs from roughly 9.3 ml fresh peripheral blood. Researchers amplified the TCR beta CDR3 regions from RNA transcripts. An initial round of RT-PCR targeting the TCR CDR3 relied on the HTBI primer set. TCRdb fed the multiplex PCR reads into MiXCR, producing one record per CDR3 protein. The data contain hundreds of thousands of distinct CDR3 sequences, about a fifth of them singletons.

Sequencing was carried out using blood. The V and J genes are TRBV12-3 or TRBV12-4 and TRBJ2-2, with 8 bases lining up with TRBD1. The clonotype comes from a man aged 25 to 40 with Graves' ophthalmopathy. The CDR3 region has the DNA TGTGCCAGCAGTTCGGACAGGGCGGGCCTGAACACCGGGGAGCTGTTTTTT. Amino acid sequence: CASSSDRAGLNTGELFF.